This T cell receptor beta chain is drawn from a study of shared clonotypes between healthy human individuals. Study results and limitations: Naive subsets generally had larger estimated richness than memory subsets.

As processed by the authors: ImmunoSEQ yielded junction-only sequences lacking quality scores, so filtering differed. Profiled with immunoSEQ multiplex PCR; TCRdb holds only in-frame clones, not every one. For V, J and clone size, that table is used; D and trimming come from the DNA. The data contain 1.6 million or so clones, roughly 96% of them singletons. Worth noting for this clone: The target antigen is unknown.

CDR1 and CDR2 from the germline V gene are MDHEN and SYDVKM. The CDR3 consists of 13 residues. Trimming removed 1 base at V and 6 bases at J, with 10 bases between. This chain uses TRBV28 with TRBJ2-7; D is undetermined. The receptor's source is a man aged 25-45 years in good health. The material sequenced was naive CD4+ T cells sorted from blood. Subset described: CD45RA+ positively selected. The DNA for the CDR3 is TGTGCCAGCAGTTTATTATCGTGGGGCGAGCAGTACTTC. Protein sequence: CASSLLSWGEQYF.